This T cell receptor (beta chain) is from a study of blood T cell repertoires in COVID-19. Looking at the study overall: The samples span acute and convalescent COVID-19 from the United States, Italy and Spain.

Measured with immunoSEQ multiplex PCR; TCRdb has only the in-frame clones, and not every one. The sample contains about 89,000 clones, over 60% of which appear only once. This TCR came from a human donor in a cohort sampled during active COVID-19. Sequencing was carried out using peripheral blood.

The CDR3 bases are TGTGCCTGGAGCGGGAGGAAGGACCTAGATACGCAGTATTTT. Amino acids: CAWSGRKDLDTQYF. The chain is built from TRBV30 and TRBJ2-3; 7 positions match TRBD2. Germline values: CDR1 GTSNPN, CDR2 SVGIG (reference sequence). The CDR3 consists of 14 residues. V was clipped by 3 bases and J by 5 bases; unmatched bases: 8.